What follows describes a single TCR beta chain. Repertoires were generated with immunoSEQ multiplex PCR, while TCRdb's copy carries only in-frame clones and drops some. The table includes around 330,000 clones, around nine tenths detected once. The CDR3 has 15 residues. The germline V gene encodes CDR1 SGHAT and CDR2 FQNNGV. With V trimmed by 6 bases and J by 5 bases, 12 bases remained unmatched. The sample belongs to a study of blood T cell repertoires in COVID-19. About the research overall: The United States, Italy and Spain supplied acute and convalescent COVID-19 samples.

The sequencing input was peripheral blood. This chain joins TRBV11-2 and TRBJ2-7, with TRBD1 identical over 8 bases. The sequence derives from a woman aged 50 to 65 with active or convalescent COVID-19. CDR3 nucleotide sequence: TGTGCCAGCAGACCCCGCCTGACAGGGGACCACGAGCAGTACTTC. It specifies CASRPRLTGDHEQYF.